This TCR beta chain is from a study of blood T cell repertoires in COVID-19. Study at large: T cells, B-cell-depleted T cells, or PBMCs supplied cDNA or gDNA.

The repertoire was sequenced with immunoSEQ multiplex PCR; TCRdb's copy has only in-frame clones and lacks some. This repertoire shows about 200,000 clones, about nine tenths found once; its top ten account for around 4%. This CDR3 region has 13 residues. V dropped 5 bases and J dropped 1 base, with 8 bases sitting between them. Germline V CDR1 and CDR2: SGHNT, YENEEA. The sequence derives from a woman aged 25 to 39 with acute COVID-19. V usage is TRBV11-3 and J usage is TRBJ1-1, with D uncertain. Specimen: PBMCs or T cells enriched from blood (not recorded which). The CDR3 reads CASSPPGNTEAFF. DNA of the CDR3: TGTGCCAGCAGCCCACCAGGGAACACTGAAGCTTTCTTT.